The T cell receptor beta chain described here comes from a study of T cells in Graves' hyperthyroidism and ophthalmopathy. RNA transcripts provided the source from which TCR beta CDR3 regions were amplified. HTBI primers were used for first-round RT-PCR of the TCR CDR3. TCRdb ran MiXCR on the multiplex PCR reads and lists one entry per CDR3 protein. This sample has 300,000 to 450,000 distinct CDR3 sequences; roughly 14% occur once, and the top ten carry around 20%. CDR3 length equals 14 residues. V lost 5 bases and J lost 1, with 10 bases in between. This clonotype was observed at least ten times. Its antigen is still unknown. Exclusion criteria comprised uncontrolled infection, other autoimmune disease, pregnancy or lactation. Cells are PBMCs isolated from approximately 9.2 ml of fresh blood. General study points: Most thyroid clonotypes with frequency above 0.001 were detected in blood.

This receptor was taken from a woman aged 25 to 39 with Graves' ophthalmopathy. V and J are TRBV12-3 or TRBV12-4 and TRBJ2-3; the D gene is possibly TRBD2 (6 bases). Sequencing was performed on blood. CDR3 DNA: TGTGCCAGCAGTCGGGACTCCCGCACAGATACGCAGTATTTT. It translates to CASSRDSRTDTQYF.